This TCR beta chain was identified during a study of monozygotic twins with inflammatory bowel disease. General study findings and limits: Differing T cell subtypes remained indistinguishable.

A note on this clonotype: What it binds is unknown.

TCRdb reworked the 5' RACE reads into one entry per CDR3 protein, no DNA. This sample's table reports a few hundred thousand distinct CDR3 sequences. T cells were not sorted, and total RNA was isolated straight from whole blood. CDR3 length: 15 residues. Germline V gene data show CDR1 as SGHDN and CDR2 as FVKESK. Material for sequencing was blood. This TCR was recovered from a human donor with ulcerative colitis or Crohn's disease, or a healthy co-twin of an affected twin (not recorded which). This chain connects TRBV14 to TRBJ1-6; the TRBD1 assignment by TCRdb is unverifiable without DNA. The CDR3 region is CASSQDPRANSPLHF.